The rows below give T cell receptor beta chains drawn from one sample of a study of blood T cell repertoires in COVID-19. TCRdb's table, derived via immunoSEQ multiplex PCR, lists solely in-frame clones and lacks some. Among about 110,000 clones listed, over 65% were seen once. The sample consisted of peripheral blood. The receptors derive from an elderly woman with acute or convalescent COVID-19. The CDR3 runs from the conserved cysteine through the conserved F or W. The D gene is left open where the match is weak. Some rows mark clone size as missing; the rest say once, few, many or name a class of expanded clone.

-,TRBJ1-2,TRBV30,TRBD1,TGTGCCTGGAGGGAGACAGGGCGATTCTATGGCTACACCTTC,CAWRETGRFYGYTF
-,TRBJ1-3,TRBV7-3,-,TGTGCCAGCAGCTTATCTTCCATCGCGGGAAACACCATATATTTT,CASSLSSIAGNTIYF
few,TRBJ2-3,TRBV30,-,TGTGCCTGGAGAACCACAGGGATTAATACGCAGTATTTT,CAWRTTGINTQYF
-,TRBJ2-6,TRBV6-4,TRBD1,TGTGCCAGCAGTGTTCTGGGACAGGGGGTAATCCCCTCTGGGGCCAACGTCCTGACTTTC,CASSVLGQGVIPSGANVLTF
-,TRBJ2-1,TRBV6-5,TRBD2,TGTGCCAGCAGTTACACCCCGGGACTAGCGGGTAATGAGCAGTTCTTC,CASSYTPGLAGNEQFF
-,TRBJ1-5,TRBV7-2,-,TGTGCCAGCAGCTTATATCAGGGGCAGCCCCAGCATTTT,CASSLYQGQPQHF
-,TRBJ1-2,TRBV18,-,TGTGCCAGCTCACCACCGAGGGCTTCAATGACCTATGGCTACACCTTC,CASSPPRASMTYGYTF
once,TRBJ2-5,TRBV24-1,TRBD2,TGTGCCACCAGTGATTTCGGACTAGCGGGAACTAAAGAGACCCAGTACTTC,CATSDFGLAGTKETQYF
-,TRBJ1-5,TRBV7-9,-,TGTGCCAGCAGCTCAGGGACATCTCAGCCCCAGCATTTT,CASSSGTSQPQHF
-,TRBJ2-6,TRBV3-1/TRBV3-2,-,TGTGCCAGCAGTCACAGCTCTGGGGCCAACGTCCTGACTTTC,CASSHSSGANVLTF
-,TRBJ2-1,TRBV28,-,TGTGCCAGCAGTTTACGCAATGAGCAGTTCTTC,CASSLRNEQFF
-,TRBJ1-2,TRBV6-4,-,TGTGCCAGCAGTATATACTATCAGGACAGTCTGGCCTATGGCTACACCTTC,CASSIYYQDSLAYGYTF
few,TRBJ2-1,TRBV7-9,-,TGTGCCAGCAGCTCGTCAGGGGTATGGAATGAGCAGTTCTTC,CASSSSGVWNEQFF
-,TRBJ1-1,TRBV5-1,-,TGCGCCAGCAGCTTGCAGCAGGGACAATCTGAAGCTTTCTTT,CASSLQQGQSEAFF
few,TRBJ2-3,TRBV13,TRBD2,TGTGCCAGCAGTCCGACTAGCGGGAGGGCCATCCGGACGCAGTATTTT,CASSPTSGRAIRTQYF
few,TRBJ1-4,TRBV5-1,TRBD1,TGCGCCAGCCATCGCGGGACAGGAAATAATGAAAAACTGTTTTTT,CASHRGTGNNEKLFF
-,TRBJ1-2,TRBV30,TRBD1,TGTGCCTGGAGGGCAGGGGGCAGCTATGGCTACACCTTC,CAWRAGGSYGYTF
-,TRBJ2-7,TRBV7-8,TRBD1,TGTGCCAGCAGAGGACAGGGGTTATTGGGCGAGCAGTACTTC,CASRGQGLLGEQYF
-,TRBJ1-5,TRBV28,-,TGTGCCAGCAGTGACACAGGGTACGGTGGTCAGCCCCAGCATTTT,CASSDTGYGGQPQHF
-,TRBJ2-1,TRBV6-1,TRBD2,TGTGCCAGCAGTGCGGCAGTTACTAGCGGGGGGGCCCTCGCAAATGAGCAGTTCTTC,CASSAAVTSGGALANEQFF
-,TRBJ1-4,TRBV28,-,TGTGCCAGCAGTCGACAGGTACCCAGGGAAAAACTGTTTTTT,CASSRQVPREKLFF
few,TRBJ1-1,TRBV6-1,TRBD1,TGTGCCAGCAGTGAACCCTATGGACAGGGATTGAACACTGAAGCTTTCTTT,CASSEPYGQGLNTEAFF
few,TRBJ2-1,TRBV6-1,TRBD2,TGTGCCAGCAGTGACGCCGGGACTAGCGTCTCCAATGAGCAGTTCTTC,CASSDAGTSVSNEQFF
-,TRBJ1-1,TRBV27,-,TGTGCCAGCAGTCCTCAGATGAACACTGAAGCTTTCTTT,CASSPQMNTEAFF
-,TRBJ2-3,TRBV23-1,-,TGCGCCAGCAGTCGGATGAACTGGGAGGATACGCAGTATTTT,CASSRMNWEDTQYF
-,TRBJ2-3,TRBV12-3/TRBV12-4,-,TGTGCCAGCAGTTTGGGCTTCACAGATACGCAGTATTTT,CASSLGFTDTQYF
-,TRBJ1-4,TRBV7-9,TRBD1,TGTGCCAGCAGACCCAAGGCACAGGGGGTAGAAAAACTGTTTTTT,CASRPKAQGVEKLFF
-,TRBJ1-3,TRBV28,-,TGTGCCAGCAGTTTACTCCCAGTTGGAAACACCATATATTTT,CASSLLPVGNTIYF
-,TRBJ2-7,TRBV5-8,TRBD1,TGTGCCAGCAGCCGCCGGGACAGTCTTATCCCCGAGCAGTACTTC,CASSRRDSLIPEQYF
few,TRBJ1-4,TRBV6-5,-,TGTGCCAGCAGTTACGTGGGGGGGCTAAAAGAAAAACTGTTTTTT,CASSYVGGLKEKLFF
-,TRBJ1-2,TRBV27,TRBD1,TGTGCCAGCAGCCCCGCTGTGGCAGGGGGCCCAGCTAGTTATGGCTACACCTTC,CASSPAVAGGPASYGYTF
-,TRBJ1-5,TRBV28,-,TGTGCCAGTATTCAGGCCCCCCGGCAGCCCCAGCATTTT,CASIQAPRQPQHF
-,TRBJ2-7,TRBV19,TRBD1,TGTGCCAGTAGTATTGACAGGGGGACCTACGAGCAGTACTTC,CASSIDRGTYEQYF
-,TRBJ2-3,TRBV11-2,TRBD2,TGTGCCAGCAGCTTAGTTCCAGCGGGGGGAGGAGGAGATACGCAGTATTTT,CASSLVPAGGGGDTQYF
-,TRBJ2-7,TRBV6-6,TRBD1,TGTGCCAGCAGTAAGGGGACAGCCTACGAGCAGTACTTC,CASSKGTAYEQYF
-,TRBJ1-3,TRBV7-2,-,TGTGCCAGCAGCTTAGGGCCAGGGGCACACTCTGGAAACACCATATATTTT,CASSLGPGAHSGNTIYF
once,TRBJ1-5,TRBV2,TRBD1,TGTGCCAGCAGTGAATCGACAGGGGACTATCAGCCCCAGCATTTT,CASSESTGDYQPQHF
-,TRBJ2-2,TRBV5-6,TRBD1,TGTGCCAGCAGCTTGTTCGAAAGACAGGGGGCCTTCGACGGGGAGCTGTTTTTT,CASSLFERQGAFDGELFF
-,TRBJ2-1,TRBV11-2,-,TGTGCCAGCAGCTTAGCGGACAGCGGGCAGTTCTTC,CASSLADSGQFF
-,TRBJ1-2,TRBV30,-,TGTGCCTGGAGTGTACAGGGCTATGGCTACACCTTC,CAWSVQGYGYTF
-,TRBJ1-5,TRBV6-5,-,TGTGCCAGCAGGGCAGGACTTGATCAGCCCCAGCATTTT,CASRAGLDQPQHF
few,TRBJ2-5,TRBV4-1,TRBD2,TGCGCCAGCAGCCAAGACGGGGGGAAGGAGACCCAGTACTTC,CASSQDGGKETQYF
once,TRBJ1-6,TRBV6-5,TRBD1,TGTGCCAGCAGTTACTGGGGACAGGGACCGGTATCACCCCTCCACTTT,CASSYWGQGPVSPLHF
-,TRBJ2-7,TRBV6-5,-,TGTGCCTTCGCCTCGGAGTTAACCTACGAGCAGTACTTC,CAFASELTYEQYF
few,TRBJ1-6,TRBV2,-,TGTGCCAGCAGTGGCCTGGCAGGGAATAATTCACCCCTCCACTTT,CASSGLAGNNSPLHF
-,TRBJ2-7,TRBV27,-,TGTGCCAGCAGTTTATCGACTATGGGGGAGCAGTACTTC,CASSLSTMGEQYF
-,TRBJ1-6,TRBV19,TRBD1,TGTGCCAGTGGGGACTATCAGGGGGCGGATAATTCACCCCTCCACTTT,CASGDYQGADNSPLHF
-,TRBJ1-4,TRBV5-1,-,TGCGCCAGCAGCTTGGTCGGGGGAACTAATGAAAAACTGTTTTTT,CASSLVGGTNEKLFF
-,TRBJ1-6,TRBV28,TRBD1,TGTGCCAGCAGTTTCAAAACGACAGGGGCGCGTAGATCACCCCTCCACTTT,CASSFKTTGARRSPLHF
-,TRBJ2-5,TRBV6-2/TRBV6-3,-,TGTGCCAGCAGCTCCCCTCAGAGGGGGTACCAAGAGACCCAGTACTTC,CASSSPQRGYQETQYF
-,TRBJ1-1,TRBV5-4,-,TGTGCCAGCAGCTTGCGGCGGGGAGAGGCTGAAGCTTTCTTT,CASSLRRGEAEAFF
-,TRBJ2-1,TRBV20-1,TRBD1,TGCAGTGCTAGTTCTGGACAGGGCTGGGCCTACAATGAGCAGTTCTTC,CSASSGQGWAYNEQFF
-,TRBJ1-5,TRBV12-3/TRBV12-4,-,TGTGCCAGCAGTTTAAGGGGTCAGCCCCAGCATTTT,CASSLRGQPQHF
many,TRBJ1-2,TRBV3-1/TRBV3-2,-,TGTGCCAGCAGCCTTTCGATAACCCCCAGGGTGTGGAGCTATGGCTACACCTTC,CASSLSITPRVWSYGYTF
-,TRBJ2-5,TRBV3-1/TRBV3-2,-,TGTGCCAGCAGATTATCTGGAGGTCGGGAGACCCAGTACTTC,CASRLSGGRETQYF
few,TRBJ2-7,TRBV5-4,-,TGTGCCAGCAGCTTACCAGGGTCCTTTTACGAGCAGTACTTC,CASSLPGSFYEQYF